This TCR beta chain was observed in a study of control samples from healthy donors and cancer patients. In this sample, this clone turned up once. This table comes from immunoSEQ multiplex PCR, and its TCRdb copy is limited to in-frame clones, with some not included. This table has 150,000 to 200,000 clones, 90% to 95% appearing once. There are 20 residues in the CDR3. V shed 0 bases, J shed 4 bases, and the junction held 17 bases outside the gene matches. The V gene's germline CDR1 is ENHRY and CDR2 SYGVKD. The sequence derives from a man under 40 in good health. The chain uses TRBV10-3 and TRBJ2-2; TRBD2 agrees at 7 bases. The sample was blood. CDR3 coding DNA: TGTGCCATCAGTGAGTCGGGGGAGGGGTTGACGGACGATATCACCGGGGAGCTGTTTTTT. It is translated as CAISESGEGLTDDITGELFF.